The source of this TCR beta chain is a study of blood T cell repertoires in COVID-19. Background on the study: The origin of the acute and convalescent COVID-19 samples was the United States, Italy and Spain.

Only in-frame clones appear in the TCRdb table, and some are missing; sequencing was by immunoSEQ multiplex PCR. The sample has about 110,000 clones, roughly four fifths seen once; the top ten hold 16%. This clone was detected once. The V segment lost 6 bases and the J segment 2 bases; nucleotides outside the gene matches: 3. CDR3 size: 14 residues. The V gene's germline CDR1 is MNHEY and CDR2 SVGAGI. This clonotype was obtained from a woman aged 55-70 years with acute or convalescent COVID-19. The sequenced sample consisted of peripheral blood. The chain employs TRBV6-5 and TRBJ1-3, with 8 bases fitting TRBD1. CDR3 residues: CASSLDRAGNTIYF. The CDR3, as DNA: TGTGCCAGCAGCCTGGACAGGGCTGGAAACACCATATATTTT.